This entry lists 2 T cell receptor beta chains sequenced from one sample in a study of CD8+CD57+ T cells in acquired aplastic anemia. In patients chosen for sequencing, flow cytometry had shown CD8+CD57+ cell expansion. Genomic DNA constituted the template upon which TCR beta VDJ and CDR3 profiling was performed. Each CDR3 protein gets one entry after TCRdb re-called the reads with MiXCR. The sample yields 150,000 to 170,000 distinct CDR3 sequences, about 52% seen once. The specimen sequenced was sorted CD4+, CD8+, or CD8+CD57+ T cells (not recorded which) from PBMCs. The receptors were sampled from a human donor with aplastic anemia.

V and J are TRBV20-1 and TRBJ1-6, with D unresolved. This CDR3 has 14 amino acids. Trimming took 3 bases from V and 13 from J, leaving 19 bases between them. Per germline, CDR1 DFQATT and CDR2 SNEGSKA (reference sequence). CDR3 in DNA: TGCAGTGCTAGTTCCCCAGCCCCGGTGGGGCCCCTCCACTTT. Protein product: CSASSPAPVGPLHF.

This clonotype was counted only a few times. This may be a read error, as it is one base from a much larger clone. CDR3 in amino acids: CSARGGGDHEQYF. CDR3 nucleotides: TGCAGTGCTAGAGGGGGGGGGGACCACGAGCAGTACTTC. The chain is built from TRBV20-1 and TRBJ2-7; 7 positions agree with TRBD2. Unmatched junction bases numbered 5, after V lost 1 base and J lost 5 bases. This CDR3 has 13 amino acids. CDR1 and CDR2 (germline): DFQATT, SNEGSKA (reference sequence).